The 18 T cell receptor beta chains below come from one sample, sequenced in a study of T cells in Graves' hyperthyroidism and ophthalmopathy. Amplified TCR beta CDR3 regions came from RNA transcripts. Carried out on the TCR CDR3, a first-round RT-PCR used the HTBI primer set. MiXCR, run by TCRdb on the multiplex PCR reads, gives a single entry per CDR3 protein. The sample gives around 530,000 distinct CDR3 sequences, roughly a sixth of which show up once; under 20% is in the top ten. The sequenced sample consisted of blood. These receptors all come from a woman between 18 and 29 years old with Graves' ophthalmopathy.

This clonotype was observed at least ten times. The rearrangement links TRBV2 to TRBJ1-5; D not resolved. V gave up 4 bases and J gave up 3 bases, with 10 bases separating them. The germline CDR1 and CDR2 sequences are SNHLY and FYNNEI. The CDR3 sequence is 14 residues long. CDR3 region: CASSGTDYNQPQHF. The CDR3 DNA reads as TGTGCCAGCAGTGGCACAGACTACAATCAGCCCCAGCATTTT.

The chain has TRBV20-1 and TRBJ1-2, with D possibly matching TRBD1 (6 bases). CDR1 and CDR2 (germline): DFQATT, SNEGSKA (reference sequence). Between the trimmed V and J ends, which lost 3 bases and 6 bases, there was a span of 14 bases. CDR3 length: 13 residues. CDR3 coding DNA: TGCAGTGCTAGGGGCCCCTCAGGGGATGGCTACACCTTC. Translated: CSARGPSGDGYTF.

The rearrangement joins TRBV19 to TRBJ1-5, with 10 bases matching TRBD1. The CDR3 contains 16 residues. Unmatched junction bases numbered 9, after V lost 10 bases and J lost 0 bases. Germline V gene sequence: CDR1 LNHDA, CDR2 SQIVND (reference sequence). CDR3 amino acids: CATIPGQGHSNQPQHF. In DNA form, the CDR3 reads TGTGCCACCATACCGGGACAGGGGCATAGCAATCAGCCCCAGCATTTT.

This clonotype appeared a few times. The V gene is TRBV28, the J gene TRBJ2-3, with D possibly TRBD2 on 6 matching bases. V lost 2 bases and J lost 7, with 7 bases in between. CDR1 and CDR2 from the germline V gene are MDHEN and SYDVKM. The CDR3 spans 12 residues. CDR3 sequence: CASSLAGNTQYF. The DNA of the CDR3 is TGTGCCAGCAGTTTAGCGGGAAATACGCAGTATTTT.

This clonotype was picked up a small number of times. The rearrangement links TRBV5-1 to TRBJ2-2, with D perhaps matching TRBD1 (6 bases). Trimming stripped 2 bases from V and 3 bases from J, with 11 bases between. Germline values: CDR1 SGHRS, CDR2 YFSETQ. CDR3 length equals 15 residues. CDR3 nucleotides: TGCGCCAGCAGCTTAACAGGGCGGGACACCGGGGAGCTGTTTTTT. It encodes CASSLTGRDTGELFF.

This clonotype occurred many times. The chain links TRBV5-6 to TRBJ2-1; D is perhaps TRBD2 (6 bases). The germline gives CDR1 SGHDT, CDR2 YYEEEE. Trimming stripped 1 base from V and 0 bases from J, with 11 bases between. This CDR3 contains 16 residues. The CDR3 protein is CASSLFGRSSYNEQFF. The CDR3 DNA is TGTGCCAGCAGCTTGTTTGGGAGGAGCTCCTACAATGAGCAGTTCTTC.

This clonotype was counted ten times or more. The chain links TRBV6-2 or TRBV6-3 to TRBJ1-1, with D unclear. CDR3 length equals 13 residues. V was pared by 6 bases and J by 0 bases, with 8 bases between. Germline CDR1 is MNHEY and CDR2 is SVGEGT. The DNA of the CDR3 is TGTGCCAGCAGCTACGACATGAACACTGAAGCTTTCTTT. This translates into CASSYDMNTEAFF.

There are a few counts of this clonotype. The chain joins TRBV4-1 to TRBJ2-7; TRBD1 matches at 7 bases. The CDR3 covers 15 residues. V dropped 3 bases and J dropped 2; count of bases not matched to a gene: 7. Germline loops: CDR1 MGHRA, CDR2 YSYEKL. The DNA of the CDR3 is TGCGCCAGCAGCCATGGACCGGGACAGCCCTACGAGCAGTACTTC. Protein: CASSHGPGQPYEQYF.

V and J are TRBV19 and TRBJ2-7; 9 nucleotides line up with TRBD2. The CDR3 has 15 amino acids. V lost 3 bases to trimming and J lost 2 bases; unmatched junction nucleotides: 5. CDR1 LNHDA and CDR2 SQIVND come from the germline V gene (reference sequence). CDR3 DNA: TGTGCCAGTAGTATGTTGGCTAGCGGGGCCTACGAGCAGTACTTC. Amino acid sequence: CASSMLASGAYEQYF.

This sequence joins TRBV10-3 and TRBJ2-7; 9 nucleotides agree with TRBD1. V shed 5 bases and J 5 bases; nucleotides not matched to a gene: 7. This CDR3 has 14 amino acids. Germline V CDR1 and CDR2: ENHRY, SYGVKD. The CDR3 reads CAISIGQGTDEQYF. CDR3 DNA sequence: TGTGCCATCAGTATCGGACAGGGGACAGACGAGCAGTACTTC.

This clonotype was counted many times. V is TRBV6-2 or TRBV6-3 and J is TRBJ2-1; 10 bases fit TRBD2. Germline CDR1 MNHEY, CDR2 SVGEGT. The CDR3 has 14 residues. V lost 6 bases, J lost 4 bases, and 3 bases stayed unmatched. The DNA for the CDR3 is TGTGCCAGCAGCCCGACTAGCGGGTACAATGAGCAGTTCTTC. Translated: CASSPTSGYNEQFF.

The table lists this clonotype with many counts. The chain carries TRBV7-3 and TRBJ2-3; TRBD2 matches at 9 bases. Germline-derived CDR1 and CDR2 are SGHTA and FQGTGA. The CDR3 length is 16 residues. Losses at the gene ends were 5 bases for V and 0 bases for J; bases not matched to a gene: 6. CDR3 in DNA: TGTGCCAGCAGCGATAGGACTAGCGCCAGCACAGATACGCAGTATTTT. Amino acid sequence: CASSDRTSASTDTQYF.

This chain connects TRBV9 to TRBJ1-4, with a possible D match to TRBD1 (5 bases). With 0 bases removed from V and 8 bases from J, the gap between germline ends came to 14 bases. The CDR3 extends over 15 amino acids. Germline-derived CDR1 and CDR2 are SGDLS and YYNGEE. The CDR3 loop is CASSVAGGWGEKLFF. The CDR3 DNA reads TGTGCCAGCAGCGTAGCGGGCGGCTGGGGGGAAAAACTGTTTTTT.

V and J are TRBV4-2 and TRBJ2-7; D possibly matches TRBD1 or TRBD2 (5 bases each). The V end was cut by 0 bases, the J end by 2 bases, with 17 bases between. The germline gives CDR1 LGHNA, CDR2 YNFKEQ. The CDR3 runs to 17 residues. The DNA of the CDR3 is TGTGCCAGCAGCCAAGATAGAGGGGACCCTCCAACCTACGAGCAGTACTTC. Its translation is CASSQDRGDPPTYEQYF.

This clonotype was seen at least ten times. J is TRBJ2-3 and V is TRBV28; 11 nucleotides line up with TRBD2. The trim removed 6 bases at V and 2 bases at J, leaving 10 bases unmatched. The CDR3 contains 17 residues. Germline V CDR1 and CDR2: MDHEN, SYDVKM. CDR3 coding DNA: TGTGCCAGCAGCAATCCTCTGGGACTAGCGGACACAGATACGCAGTATTTT. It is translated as CASSNPLGLADTDTQYF.

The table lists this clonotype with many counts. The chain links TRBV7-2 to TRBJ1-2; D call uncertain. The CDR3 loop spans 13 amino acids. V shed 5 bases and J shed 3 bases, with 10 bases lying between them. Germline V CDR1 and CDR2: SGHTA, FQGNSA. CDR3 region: CASSDPVYYGYTF. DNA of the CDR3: TGTGCCAGCAGCGATCCAGTTTACTATGGCTACACCTTC. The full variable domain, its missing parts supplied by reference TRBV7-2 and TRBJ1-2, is GAGVSQSPSNKVTEKGKDVELRCDPISGHTALYWYRQSLGQGLEFLIYFQGNSAPDKSGLPSDRFSAERTGGSVSTLTIQRTQQEDSAVYLCASSDPVYYGYTFGSGTRLTVV.

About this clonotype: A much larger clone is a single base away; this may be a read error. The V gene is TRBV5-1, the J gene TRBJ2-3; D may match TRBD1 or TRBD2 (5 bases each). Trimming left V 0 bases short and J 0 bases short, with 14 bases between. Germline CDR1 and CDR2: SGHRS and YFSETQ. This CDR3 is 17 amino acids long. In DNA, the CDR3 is TGCGCCAGCAGCTTGGTTCCAAGGGGAGCTAGCACAGATACGCAGTATTTT. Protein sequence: CASSLVPRGASTDTQYF.

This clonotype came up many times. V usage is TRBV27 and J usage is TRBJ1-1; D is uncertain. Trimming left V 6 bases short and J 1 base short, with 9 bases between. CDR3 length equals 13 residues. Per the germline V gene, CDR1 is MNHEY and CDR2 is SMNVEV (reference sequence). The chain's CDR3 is CASSTLTNTEAFF. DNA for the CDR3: TGTGCCAGCAGCACCCTCACGAACACTGAAGCTTTCTTT.